This TCR beta chain is drawn from a study of blood T cell repertoires in COVID-19. Study-level background: The United States, Italy and Spain were the sources of the acute and convalescent COVID-19 samples. PBMCs, B-cell-depleted T cells, or T cells were the source of the cDNA or gDNA that made up the material.

In the source study's methods: Reference gene primer amplification yielded estimated nucleated cell counts. Sequencing was performed with immunoSEQ multiplex PCR; in TCRdb, only in-frame clones are kept and a portion is missing. V and J calls and clone size are given by that table; D and trimming were obtained from the DNA. The data hold about 120,000 clones, with roughly 82% observed a single time. The germline V gene encodes CDR1 SGHAT and CDR2 FQNNGV. Trimming shortened V by 3 bases and J by 3 bases, and 8 bases separated the two germline ends. This CDR3 contains 13 residues. The sequence was collected from a human donor in a cohort sampled during active COVID-19. Sequenced: peripheral blood. V is TRBV11-2 and J is TRBJ1-1, with D tentatively TRBD1 (5 bases). The CDR3 sequence: CASSLGRYTEAFF. The CDR3 nucleotides are TGTGCCAGCAGCTTGGGGCGGTACACTGAAGCTTTCTTT.